The 13 T cell receptor beta chains below all came from one sample that was sequenced in a study of cytomegalovirus exposure and HLA in healthy donors. Researchers ran the PCR with 60 Vbeta and 13 Jbeta primers. Repertoires were generated with immunoSEQ multiplex PCR, while TCRdb's copy carries only in-frame clones and drops some. The data show about 120,000 clones, with less than 85% seen just once and 4% to 5% held by the top ten. The specimen sequenced was PBMCs. These receptors came from a woman aged 40 to 50 in good health and CMV-seronegative.

This clone was seen a handful of times. This chain links TRBV6-6 with TRBJ1-6; TRBD1 might be the D (5 bases). Germline V lookup: CDR1 MNHNY, CDR2 SVGAGI (reference sequence). Trimming took 5 bases from V and 7 from J, leaving 15 bases between them. The CDR3 runs 15 residues. CDR3 sequence reads: CASSTRQPRNSPLHF. As DNA, the CDR3 is TGTGCCAGCAGTACCCGACAGCCCCGGAATTCACCCCTCCACTTT.

The J gene is TRBJ1-4, the V gene TRBV4-1; TRBD1 matches at 9 bases. Germline V gene data show CDR1 as MGHRA and CDR2 as YSYEKL. The CDR3 has 15 residues. V trimming: 0 bases; J trimming: 8 bases; junction bases outside the gene matches: 4. The CDR3 spells CASSQEQGAGEKLFF. CDR3 coding DNA: TGCGCCAGCAGCCAAGAACAGGGGGCCGGCGAAAAACTGTTTTTT.

This clone was found once. The genes are TRBV19 and TRBJ2-2; D may be TRBD2 (5 bases). With 4 bases removed from V and 4 bases from J, the gap between germline ends came to 13 bases. The CDR3 length is 15 residues. Germline V gene data show CDR1 as LNHDA and CDR2 as SQIVND (reference sequence). CDR3 in amino acids: CASSRGNRATGELFF. The CDR3 coding sequence is TGTGCCAGTAGTAGAGGGAATAGGGCCACCGGGGAGCTGTTTTTT.

This clone has just a few counts. V gene TRBV11-3 combines with J gene TRBJ2-3; no clear D. Looked up from germline, CDR1 is SGHNT and CDR2 is YENEEA. This CDR3 has 15 amino acids. Between the trimmed V and J ends, which lost 1 base and 0 bases, there was a span of 8 bases. The chain's CDR3 is CASSLVAASTDTQYF. CDR3 nucleotides: TGTGCCAGCAGCTTAGTTGCGGCTAGCACAGATACGCAGTATTTT.

The chain has TRBV29-1 and TRBJ2-7; D might be TRBD2 (6 bases). This CDR3 is built from 10 residues. Trimming removed 7 bases at V and 3 bases at J, with 7 bases between. Germline CDR1 is SQVTM and CDR2 is ANQGSEA. The CDR3 coding sequence is TGCAGCGCGGGGGACTACGAGCAGTACTTC. This gives the protein CSAGDYEQYF.

J is TRBJ2-5 and V is TRBV7-7, with D perhaps TRBD2 (6 bases). Deletions cut 2 bases from V and 3 bases from J, with 10 bases between. The germline V gene has CDR1 SSHAT and CDR2 FNYEAQ (reference sequence). This CDR3 has 14 residues. The CDR3 DNA is TGTGCCAGCAGCTTATACCCGGGGGAAGAGACCCAGTACTTC. Protein sequence: CASSLYPGEETQYF.

V and J are TRBV13 and TRBJ2-3; TRBD2 aligns across 11 bases. The CDR3 totals 16 residues. The V gene's germline CDR1 is PRHDT and CDR2 FYEKMQ (reference sequence). Trimming took 7 bases from V and 6 from J; bases not matched to a gene: 12. This CDR3 is CASTSGGRFLSDTQYF. DNA of the CDR3: TGTGCCAGCACTAGCGGGGGGCGCTTCCTTTCGGATACGCAGTATTTT.

This chain connects TRBV9 to TRBJ1-4; 9 bases are a match to TRBD1. Trimming removed 3 bases from V and 7 bases from J; junction bases left unmatched: 7. The CDR3 sequence is 15 residues long. Germline V CDR1 and CDR2: SGDLS, YYNGEE. For the CDR3, the DNA is TGTGCCAGCAGCGGTCCGGGACAGGGTGGTGAAAAACTGTTTTTT. It codes for CASSGPGQGGEKLFF. The whole variable domain, remainder taken from reference TRBV9 and TRBJ1-4, is DSGVTQTPKHLITATGQRVTLRCSPRSGDLSVYWYQQSLDQGLQFLIQYYNGEERAKGNILERFSAQQFPDLHSELNLSSLELGDSALYFCASSGPGQGGEKLFFGSGTQLSVL.

The gene calls are TRBV9 and TRBJ2-7; 7 nucleotides align to TRBD2. Unmatched junction bases numbered 12, after V lost 4 bases and J lost 5 bases. Germline values: CDR1 SGDLS, CDR2 YYNGEE. The CDR3 spans 15 residues. CDR3: CASSPLRTRGDEQYF. As DNA, the CDR3 is TGTGCCAGCAGCCCCCTTCGGACTAGGGGAGACGAGCAGTACTTC.

This chain connects TRBV14 to TRBJ1-1; TRBD1 is a possible D gene (6 bases). V dropped 4 bases and J dropped 0 bases, with 6 bases sitting between them. The germline gives CDR1 SGHDN, CDR2 FVKESK. The CDR3 extends over 13 amino acids. The CDR3 sequence is CASSRTVNTEAFF. The CDR3 DNA is TGTGCCAGCAGCCGGACAGTGAACACTGAAGCTTTCTTT.

The CDR3 DNA follows: TGTGCCAGCACGGGACAGGGGTGGGCTTACTACGAGCAGTACTTC. As protein: CASTGQGWAYYEQYF. This chain uses TRBV28 with TRBJ2-7; 10 nucleotides match TRBD1. The V and J ends lost 7 bases and 3 bases, in that order; junction bases with no gene match: 9. Germline-derived CDR1 and CDR2 are MDHEN and SYDVKM. The CDR3 sequence is 15 residues long.

Remarks on this clone: Since no conserved phenylalanine or tryptophan closes the CDR3, a read error is the likely cause. The J gene is TRBJ1-1, the V gene TRBV6-6; the D gene is possibly TRBD1 (5 bases). The CDR3 covers 14 residues. V was cut by 6 bases and J by 3 bases, with 14 bases left in between. Germline V gene lookup returns CDR1 MNHNY and CDR2 SVGAGI (reference sequence). CDR3 protein: CASRRDSGDTEAFL. The CDR3 nucleotides read TGTGCCAGCAGACGAGACAGCGGGGACACTGAAGCTTTCCTT.

This clone is a singleton in its sample. The chain is built from TRBV5-1 and TRBJ2-6; weak D call: TRBD1 (5 bases). The CDR3 is 18 residues long. V lost 2 bases and J lost 3, with 18 bases in between. In germline, CDR1 is SGHRS, CDR2 YFSETQ. CDR3 amino acids: CASSFGARGTLGANVLTF. CDR3 coding DNA: TGCGCCAGCAGCTTTGGAGCAAGGGGAACTCTTGGGGCCAACGTCCTGACTTTC.